Shown below are 27 T cell receptor beta chains from a single sample sequenced in a study of cytomegalovirus exposure and HLA in healthy donors. The PCR employed 60 Vbeta primers together with 13 Jbeta primers. Sequenced by immunoSEQ multiplex PCR; TCRdb stores in-frame clones only, minus some. The sample lists 150,000 to 200,000 clones, about 70% occurring once. Specimen: PBMCs. All receptors come from a woman in her 30s in good health and CMV-seronegative.

The gene calls are TRBV4-2 and TRBJ2-7, with TRBD2 matching 7 bases. CDR1 LGHNA and CDR2 YNFKEQ come from the germline V gene. Trimming took 1 base from V and 2 from J; bases not matched to a gene: 2. The CDR3 length is 14 residues. The CDR3: CASSQAGGTYEQYF. The CDR3 region has the DNA TGTGCCAGCAGCCAAGCCGGGGGGACCTACGAGCAGTACTTC.

There are a few counts of this clone. Here the CDR3 reads CATSKGGSYGYTF. DNA for the CDR3: TGTGCCACCAGCAAAGGGGGTTCCTATGGCTACACCTTC. This chain links TRBV15 with TRBJ1-2; TRBD1 might be the D (6 bases). V dropped 4 bases and J dropped 4 bases, with 10 bases sitting between them. The CDR3 covers 13 residues. Germline CDR1 and CDR2: LNHNV and YYDKDF (reference sequence).

This chain links TRBV15 with TRBJ2-1, with a tentative D call TRBD2 (6 bases). V was pared by 5 bases and J by 3 bases, with 14 bases between. The CDR3 runs to 15 residues. Per germline, CDR1 LNHNV and CDR2 YYDKDF (reference sequence). The CDR3 DNA is TGTGCCACCAGCGAACGGGGCGGGGTCTACAATGAGCAGTTCTTC. This gives the protein CATSERGGVYNEQFF.

This clone was detected only once. This chain joins TRBV29-1 and TRBJ1-1; 9 bases fit TRBD1. Trimming at V came to 6 bases and at J to 1 base, leaving 6 bases not matched to a gene. The CDR3 is 14 amino acids. Germline V gene lookup returns CDR1 SQVTM and CDR2 ANQGSEA. The CDR3 coding sequence is TGCAGCGTCGCCGACAGGGGGAGGAACACTGAAGCTTTCTTT. It codes for CSVADRGRNTEAFF.

Remarks on this clone: Other nucleotide sequences in the sample specify the same CDR3. The rearrangement links TRBV27 to TRBJ2-2, with D possibly TRBD2 on 6 matching bases. CDR1 MNHEY and CDR2 SMNVEV come from the germline V gene (reference sequence). V gave up 2 bases and J gave up 5 bases, with 6 bases separating them. The CDR3 length is 13 residues. CDR3 region: CASSLGGTGELFF. DNA for the CDR3: TGTGCCAGCAGTTTAGGAGGGACCGGGGAGCTGTTTTTT.

This chain uses TRBV5-4 with TRBJ2-7; no definite D call. The ends were cut back, 2 bases at V and 0 bases at J, with 3 bases in the middle. The CDR3 totals 12 residues. Germline V gives CDR1 SGHNT, CDR2 YYREEE (reference sequence). The CDR3 region is CASSLHSYEQYF. The CDR3 nucleotides are TGTGCCAGCAGCTTACACTCCTACGAGCAGTACTTC.

This chain connects TRBV19 to TRBJ2-5, with 12 bases matching TRBD2. The V gene's germline CDR1 is LNHDA and CDR2 SQIVND (reference sequence). This CDR3 region has 16 residues. Trimming took 4 bases from V and 7 from J; bases not matched to a gene: 10. CDR3 loop: CASSNGLAGGRGTQYF. The CDR3 coding sequence is TGTGCCAGTAGTAACGGTCTAGCGGGGGGGCGGGGGACCCAGTACTTC.

CDR3 DNA sequence: TGCGCCAGCAGCTTGGAACTGGGTAGAGGGCTGTTTTTT. Its translation: CASSLELGRGLFF. V is TRBV5-1 and J is TRBJ2-2; D gene unclear. Between the trimmed V and J ends, which lost 0 bases and 13 bases, there was a span of 13 bases. The CDR3 is 13 residues long. From germline, CDR1 is SGHRS and CDR2 YFSETQ.

The V gene is TRBV9, the J gene TRBJ2-1; possibly TRBD1 for D (5 bases). V was shortened by 0 bases and J by 3 bases, with 16 bases between the two germline ends. This CDR3 is 17 amino acids long. Germline CDR1 is SGDLS and CDR2 is YYNGEE. CDR3: CASSVVGREGLYNEQFF. For the CDR3, the DNA is TGTGCCAGCAGCGTAGTTGGCAGGGAAGGGCTCTACAATGAGCAGTTCTTC.

This clone has just a few counts. The chain couples TRBV27 to TRBJ1-1, with TRBD1 matching over 7 bases. This CDR3 region has 14 residues. The V segment lost 6 bases and the J segment 5 bases; nucleotides outside the gene matches: 9. Per the germline V gene, CDR1 is MNHEY and CDR2 is SMNVEV (reference sequence). The CDR3 DNA sequence: TGTGCCAGCAGCAGAAAGACAGGGAGAACTGAAGCTTTCTTT. Protein sequence: CASSRKTGRTEAFF.

The V gene is TRBV30, the J gene TRBJ2-2, with 8 nucleotides matching TRBD2. The V gene's germline CDR1 is GTSNPN and CDR2 SVGIG (reference sequence). The CDR3 runs 13 residues. Germline trimming cut 3 bases from V and 4 bases from J; bases unmatched to any gene: 1. DNA for the CDR3: TGTGCCTGGAGCGGGGGGGGCACCGGGGAGCTGTTTTTT. Its translation: CAWSGGGTGELFF.

The chain joins TRBV4-1 to TRBJ2-1, with TRBD2 matching 13 bases. Germline CDR1 reads MGHRA; CDR2 reads YSYEKL. V trimming: 4 bases; J trimming: 12 bases; junction bases outside the gene matches: 6. There are 14 residues in the CDR3. DNA of the CDR3: TGCGCCAGCAGCCTACTAGCGGGGGGGGATGGGCAGTTCTTC. Its translation is CASSLLAGGDGQFF.

V and J are TRBV7-6 and TRBJ2-1; maybe TRBD2 (5 bases). Germline values: CDR1 SGHVS, CDR2 FNYEAQ. V lost 1 base and J lost 8, with 12 bases in between. This CDR3 region has 14 residues. The CDR3 nucleotides read TGTGCCAGCAGCTTAGTCGCAGAGGGCGATGAGCAGTTCTTC. Protein sequence: CASSLVAEGDEQFF.

The sample holds one count of this clone. This sequence joins TRBV4-1 and TRBJ2-1, with a tentative D call TRBD1 (5 bases). This CDR3 region has 15 residues. Germline V gene data show CDR1 as MGHRA and CDR2 as YSYEKL. V was clipped by 0 bases and J by 13 bases, with 19 bases between them. The chain's CDR3 is CASSQDGSRVNSQFF. DNA of the CDR3: TGCGCCAGCAGCCAAGATGGGTCCAGGGTGAATAGTCAGTTCTTC.

The chain uses TRBV4-1 and TRBJ1-2; D remains ambiguous. V was shortened by 3 bases and J by 7 bases, with 18 bases between the two germline ends. This CDR3 is built from 15 residues. CDR1 MGHRA and CDR2 YSYEKL come from the germline V gene. CDR3: CASSQALNAGFGYTF. The CDR3 DNA is TGCGCCAGCAGCCAGGCCCTCAATGCGGGTTTTGGCTACACCTTC.

The rearrangement links TRBV25-1 to TRBJ1-2; 9 bases fit TRBD1. The CDR3 totals 14 residues. Per germline, CDR1 MGHDK and CDR2 SYGVNS. J lost 7 bases, V lost 0 bases, and 3 bases had no gene match. CDR3 in amino acids: CASSEYGTGSGYTF. The DNA for the CDR3 is TGTGCCAGCAGTGAATATGGGACAGGGAGTGGCTACACCTTC.

This clone was picked up a small number of times. This chain joins TRBV13 and TRBJ2-3, with D perhaps TRBD2 (6 bases). Germline V lookup: CDR1 PRHDT, CDR2 FYEKMQ (reference sequence). V shed 5 bases and J shed 5 bases, with 17 bases lying between them. The CDR3 contains 15 residues. CDR3 residues: CASSLPGGLGDTQYF. The CDR3 nucleotides are TGTGCCAGCAGCCTACCCGGAGGGCTTGGAGATACGCAGTATTTT.

J is TRBJ1-5 and V is TRBV18, with 8 positions matching TRBD1. Germline V gene data show CDR1 as KGHSH and CDR2 as LQKENI. V shed 8 bases and J 4 bases; nucleotides not matched to a gene: 4. This CDR3 has 13 amino acids. The CDR3 DNA is TGTGCCAGCACACAGGGGGATAATCAGCCCCAGCATTTT. Its protein is CASTQGDNQPQHF. The full variable domain, completed using reference TRBV18 and TRBJ1-5, is NAGVMQNPRHLVRRRGQEARLRCSPMKGHSHVYWYRQLPEEGLKFMVYLQKENIIDESGMPKERFSAEFPKEGPSILRIQQVVRGDSAAYFCASTQGDNQPQHFGDGTRLSIL.

The V call is TRBV20-1, the J call TRBJ1-4; no reliable D call. This CDR3 is 11 amino acids long. Per the germline V gene, CDR1 is DFQATT and CDR2 is SNEGSKA (reference sequence). V was pared by 5 bases and J by 6 bases, with 7 bases between. The CDR3 loop is CSAERDEKLFF. The CDR3 DNA sequence: TGCAGTGCTGAGAGAGATGAAAAACTGTTTTTT.

The rearrangement joins TRBV19 to TRBJ1-4; D ambiguous. CDR3 length: 14 amino acids. V was cut by 6 bases and J by 2 bases, with 10 bases left in between. CDR1 and CDR2 from the germline V gene are LNHDA and SQIVND (reference sequence). The CDR3 region is CASRDWETNEKLFF. DNA for the CDR3: TGTGCCAGTAGAGATTGGGAGACTAATGAAAAACTGTTTTTT.

This clone was counted a few times. The J gene is TRBJ1-3, the V gene TRBV5-1; TRBD1 might be the D (5 bases). The germline CDR1 and CDR2 sequences are SGHRS and YFSETQ. The CDR3 is 14 residues long. Deletions cut 6 bases from V and 0 bases from J, with 10 bases between. CDR3 in amino acids: CASTDGGSGNTIYF. CDR3 DNA: TGCGCCAGCACTGACGGGGGCTCTGGAAACACCATATATTTT.

The CDR3 sequence: CASSTGTSGRGDTQYF. CDR3 sequence (DNA): TGTGCCAGCAGCACTGGGACTAGCGGGAGGGGGGATACGCAGTATTTT. J is TRBJ2-3 and V is TRBV7-2; 16 bases align to TRBD2. The CDR3 is made up of 16 amino acids. The V and J ends lost 5 bases and 6 bases, in that order; junction bases with no gene match: 5. Germline V gene data show CDR1 as SGHTA and CDR2 as FQGNSA.

The chain employs TRBV19 and TRBJ1-5, with 7 bases aligning to TRBD1. The CDR3 spans 12 residues. The V and J ends lost 6 bases and 6 bases, in that order; junction bases with no gene match: 2. Germline CDR1 and CDR2: LNHDA and SQIVND (reference sequence). The CDR3 DNA is TGTGCCAGTAGACAGGGGATTCAGCCCCAGCATTTT. Its translation: CASRQGIQPQHF.

V gene TRBV7-2 combines with J gene TRBJ2-7; 8 bases fit TRBD2. The ends lost 3 bases at V and 3 bases at J; junction bases unmatched: 7. The length of the CDR3 is 15 residues. Germline V gene data show CDR1 as SGHTA and CDR2 as FQGNSA. CDR3 sequence reads: CASSLGSGINYEQYF. The CDR3 nucleotides read TGTGCCAGCAGCTTGGGTAGCGGGATTAACTACGAGCAGTACTTC.

CDR3 in DNA: TGCGCCAGCAGCCCAGTGGACAGGGGAAAAGGTTCAGATACGCAGTATTTT. It codes for CASSPVDRGKGSDTQYF. The genes are TRBV4-1 and TRBJ2-3, with 9 bases lining up with TRBD1. CDR1 and CDR2 (germline): MGHRA, YSYEKL. Trimming took 4 bases from V and 4 from J; bases not matched to a gene: 12. The CDR3 has 17 amino acids.

In DNA form, the CDR3 reads TGCGCCAGCAGTAGATCAGGGGCCTCGGGTGAAAAACTGTTTTTT. Translated: CASSRSGASGEKLFF. The chain couples TRBV5-1 to TRBJ1-4; possibly TRBD1 for D (6 bases). The CDR3 contains 15 residues. Trimming left V 5 bases short and J 7 bases short, with 18 bases between. Germline V CDR1 and CDR2: SGHRS, YFSETQ.

V is TRBV9 and J is TRBJ1-2; D is undetermined. The CDR3 is 14 residues long. Germline lookup yields CDR1 SGDLS and CDR2 YYNGEE. V was clipped by 1 base and J by 2 bases, with 9 bases between them. CDR3 nucleotide sequence: TGTGCCAGCAGCGTAAGTGGGGAGAACTATGGCTACACCTTC. This codes for CASSVSGENYGYTF.